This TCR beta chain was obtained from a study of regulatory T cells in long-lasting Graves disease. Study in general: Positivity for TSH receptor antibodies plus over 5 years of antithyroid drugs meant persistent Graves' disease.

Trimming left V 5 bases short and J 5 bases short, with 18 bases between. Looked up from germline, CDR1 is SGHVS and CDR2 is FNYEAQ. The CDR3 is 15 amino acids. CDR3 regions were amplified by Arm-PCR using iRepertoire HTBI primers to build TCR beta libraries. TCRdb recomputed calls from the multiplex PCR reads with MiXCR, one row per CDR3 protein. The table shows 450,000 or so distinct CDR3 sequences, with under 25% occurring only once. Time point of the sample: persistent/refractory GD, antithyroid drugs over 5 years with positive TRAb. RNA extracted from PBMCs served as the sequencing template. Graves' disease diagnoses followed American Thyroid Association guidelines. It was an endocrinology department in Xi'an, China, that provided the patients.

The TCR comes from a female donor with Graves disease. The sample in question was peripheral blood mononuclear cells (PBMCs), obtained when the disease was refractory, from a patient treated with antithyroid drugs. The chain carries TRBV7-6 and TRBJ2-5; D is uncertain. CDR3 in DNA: TGTGCCAGCAGCCCCCGGAACTCCGGATGGGAGACCCAGTACTTC. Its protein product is CASSPRNSGWETQYF.